The entry that follows covers one T cell receptor (beta chain) sequence. Its antigen is still unknown. No much larger clone exists at a distance of one base, and base qualities are not known. The CDR3 has 13 amino acids, counting the end cysteine and phenylalanine. Solely the CDR3 DNA is kept, with 39 bases framed from the first base. V is clipped by 1 base and J by 0 bases, and the sequence between their germline boundaries is 3 bases long. The CDR1 and CDR2 encoded by the germline V gene (reference sequence) are SEHNR and FQNEAQ. In the paper's terms, the time point label means: baseline before first vaccination. Vaccinee samples came from UK trials COV001 and COV002, including a single-blind randomized controlled phase 2/3 trial of AZD1222 (ChAdOx1 nCoV-19) in healthy adults. For TCRbeta chain sequencing, PBMC samples from trial participants were taken at day 0 and at day 28 after the second dose.

The CDR3 regions of human TCRbeta chains were analyzed by immunosequencing. As for how the authors treated the data: TCRs in the repertoires were matched against a reference library of SARS-CoV-2-specific TCRs that had been generated with the MIRA antigen-specificity platform. Breadth was defined as the fraction of unique TCRs that were SARS-CoV-2-associated, and depth was defined as the fraction of total T cells that were SARS-CoV-2-associated. Using the MIRA data, each spike-specific TCR was assigned both to the spike region to which the TCR was reactive and to a CD4 or CD8 class. Log10-transformed breadth and depth values were compared by one-way ANOVA with Sidak's multiple comparisons tests. Here the immuneACCESS table is served through TCRdb, limited to in-frame sequences with V and J called. Missing clones are a known gap in these copies; in checked studies unresolved V genes cover under half, and the rest lacks a known reason. That table supplies the V and J calls and clone size; D and trimming were determined from the DNA. The sample profile shows around 88,000 clones; around 90% of them were found once. The top ten clonotypes cover around 5.5% of the sample.

The data stem from a study of T cell responses to AZD1222 COVID-19 vaccine (dated by TCRdb to the early 2020s). Describing the broader study: Because spike-specific TCR depth and breadth did not differ between the two schedules, AZD1222 recipients who got a second dose at roughly 4 weeks were pooled with those who got a second dose at roughly 12 weeks. A total of around 240 trial participants underwent TCR sequencing, of whom 200 to 220 received two doses of AZD1222 and about 26 received two doses of the MenACWY control vaccine. Trial participants were enrolled by age into 18-55, 56-69 and 70-plus year subgroups, with about 150, 28 and 57 TCR-sequenced participants respectively.

Paper-wide results and their limitations: The 56-69-year group was small, and its depth increase did not reach significance, likely because of low power. Spike-specific TCR breadth and depth rose significantly after two AZD1222 doses compared with day 0 and with MenACWY recipients. Epitopes outside the regions mutated in the B.1.351 and B.1.1.7 variants were reportedly recognized by nearly half of the unique spike-specific TCRs. The vaccine-associated CD4 TCRs covered the entire spike protein, and the dominant responses fell in regions 160-218 and 743-854. Conclusions about previously exposed vaccinees are limited, since just five to seven AZD1222 recipients were seropositive for SARS-CoV-2 at baseline. Most participants were white British and females outnumbered males, and the authors suggested that clonal diversity may have been underestimated. No day 14 peak-response samples were available, so repertoires were characterized only after the peak T cell response.

The clonotype comes from an adult in good health. Sequenced here: peripheral blood, sampled on day 0 of AZD1222 vaccination. The rearrangement combines TRBV7-9 with TRBJ1-2; no confident D gene assignment can be made. In nucleotide form, the sequence is TGTGCCAGCAGCTTAGGAGCTAACTATGGCTACACCTTC. This translates into CASSLGANYGYTF.